This T cell receptor beta chain was obtained from a study of blood T cell repertoires in COVID-19. Looking at the study overall: T cells, B-cell-depleted T cells, or PBMCs supplied cDNA or gDNA.

Measured with immunoSEQ multiplex PCR; TCRdb has only the in-frame clones, and not every one. The repertoire holds around 91,000 clones, with 70% to 90% as singletons. The CDR3 extends over 17 amino acids. Germline values: CDR1 SEHNR, CDR2 FQNEAQ (reference sequence). Trimming removed 1 base from V and 0 bases from J; junction bases left unmatched: 4. Sequencing was carried out using peripheral blood. The chain recombines TRBV7-9 with TRBJ1-5; 9 nucleotides agree with TRBD1. The TCR originated in a human donor in a cohort sampled during active COVID-19. The chain's CDR3 is CASSLGGQGYSNQPQHF. Written as DNA, the CDR3 is TGTGCCAGCAGCTTAGGCGGACAGGGGTATAGCAATCAGCCCCAGCATTTT.